These 2 T cell receptor beta chains were sequenced from one sample in a study of T cell clones after liver transplantation. The method was immunoSEQ multiplex PCR; TCRdb's version includes in-frame clones alone and lacks a portion of them. The data show approximately 70,000 clones, 80% to 85% seen once. Source: CD4+ T cells from blood, taken around 48 months after liver transplant. These receptors all stem from a human patient who received a liver transplant. Some T cells may be provided by the graft donor.

By share of the sample, this clone is medium-sized. The chain links TRBV5-1 to TRBJ2-3; 7 nucleotides align to TRBD1. Trimming at V came to 4 bases and at J to 6 bases, leaving 8 bases not matched to a gene. The CDR3 consists of 14 residues. The V gene's germline CDR1 is SGHRS and CDR2 YFSETQ. CDR3 region: CASSGVQGRDTQYF. In DNA, the CDR3 is TGCGCCAGCAGCGGTGTACAGGGGCGCGATACGCAGTATTTT.

The chain links TRBV11-2 to TRBJ1-1; TRBD1 is a possible D gene (6 bases). Trimming removed 2 bases at V and 9 bases at J, with 10 bases between. The CDR3 spans 12 residues. Germline-derived CDR1 and CDR2 are SGHAT and FQNNGV. This chain's CDR3 is CASSLPGTKAFF. The DNA for the CDR3 is TGTGCCAGCAGCTTACCCGGGACAAAAGCTTTCTTT.